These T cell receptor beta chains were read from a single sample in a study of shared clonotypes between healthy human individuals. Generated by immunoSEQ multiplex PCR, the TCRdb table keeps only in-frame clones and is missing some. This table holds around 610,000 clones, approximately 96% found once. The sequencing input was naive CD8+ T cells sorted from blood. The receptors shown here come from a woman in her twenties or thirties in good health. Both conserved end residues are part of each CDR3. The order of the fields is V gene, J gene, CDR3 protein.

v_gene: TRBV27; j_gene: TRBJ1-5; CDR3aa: CASSFTSNQPQHF
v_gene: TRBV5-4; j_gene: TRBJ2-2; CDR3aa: CASRSQRMNTGELFF
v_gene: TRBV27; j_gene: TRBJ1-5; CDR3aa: CASSPDPSGNQPQHF
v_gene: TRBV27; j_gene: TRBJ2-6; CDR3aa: CASSFGSGANVLTF
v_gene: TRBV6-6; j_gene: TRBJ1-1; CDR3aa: CASSARDRTIEAFF
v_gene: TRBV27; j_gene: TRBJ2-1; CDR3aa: CASSPAGYYNEQFF
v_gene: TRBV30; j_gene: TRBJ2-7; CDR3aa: CAWSVYASAFEQYF
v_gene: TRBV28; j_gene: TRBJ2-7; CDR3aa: CASSIGAVYEQYF
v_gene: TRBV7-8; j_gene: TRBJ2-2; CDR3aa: CASRTGTVTGELFF
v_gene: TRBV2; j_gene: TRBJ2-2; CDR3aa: CASSESSVTGDNTGELFF
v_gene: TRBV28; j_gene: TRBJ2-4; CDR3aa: CASSLEGLAGSNIQYF
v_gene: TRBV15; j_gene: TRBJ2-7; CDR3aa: CATSRDGTSGRFEQYF
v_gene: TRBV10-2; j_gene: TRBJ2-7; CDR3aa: CASSGGEQYF
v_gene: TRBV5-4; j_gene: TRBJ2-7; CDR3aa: CASSLTSGRDYEQYF
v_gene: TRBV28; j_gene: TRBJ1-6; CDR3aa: CASSLSSPLHF
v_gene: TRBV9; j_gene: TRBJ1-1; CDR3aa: CASSGVAGTEAFF
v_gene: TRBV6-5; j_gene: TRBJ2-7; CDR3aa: CASSYLGQTYEQYF
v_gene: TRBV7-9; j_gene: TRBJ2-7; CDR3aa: CASSLAAGLGSNEQYF
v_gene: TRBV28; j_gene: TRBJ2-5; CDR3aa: CASSPFSNSQETQYF
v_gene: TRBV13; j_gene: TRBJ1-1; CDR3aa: CASSSPADMNTEAFF
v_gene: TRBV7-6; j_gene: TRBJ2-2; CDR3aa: CASSLGGTGELFF
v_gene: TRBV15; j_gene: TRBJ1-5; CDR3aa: CATSRDGQLNQPQHF
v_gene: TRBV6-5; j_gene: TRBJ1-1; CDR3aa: CASSPLPGHTEAFF
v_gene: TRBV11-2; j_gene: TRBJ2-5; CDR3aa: CASSPGRGETQYF
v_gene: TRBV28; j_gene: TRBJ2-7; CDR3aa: CASSFSGGLDEQYF
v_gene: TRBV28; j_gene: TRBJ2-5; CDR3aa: CASSFVLLGRETQYF
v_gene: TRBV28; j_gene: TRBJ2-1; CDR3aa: CASSLGTGRSEEQFF
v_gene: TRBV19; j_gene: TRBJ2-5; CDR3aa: CASSIDGTSGSIRETQYF
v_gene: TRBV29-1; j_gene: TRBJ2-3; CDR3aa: CSVTGQAPSTDTQYF
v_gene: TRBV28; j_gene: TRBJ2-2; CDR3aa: CASSLFPNTGELFF
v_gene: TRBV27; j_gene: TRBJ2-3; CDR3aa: CASSLIGDTQYF
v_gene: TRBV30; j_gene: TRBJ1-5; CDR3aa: CAWSMTRRDQPQHF
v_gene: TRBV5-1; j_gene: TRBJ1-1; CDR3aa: CASSQASGTGKRGTEAFF
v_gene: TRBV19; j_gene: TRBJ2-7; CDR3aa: CASSIRDNPNYEQYF
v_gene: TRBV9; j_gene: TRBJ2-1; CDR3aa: CASSVGRVSYNEQFF
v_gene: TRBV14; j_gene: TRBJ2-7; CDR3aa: CASSQGQGLEQYF
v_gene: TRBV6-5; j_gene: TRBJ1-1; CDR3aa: CASWQGGTEAFF
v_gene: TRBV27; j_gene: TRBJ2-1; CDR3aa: CASSKPSPGQGGLHSYNEQFF
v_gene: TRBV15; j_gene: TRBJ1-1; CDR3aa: CATSSWGSTEAFF
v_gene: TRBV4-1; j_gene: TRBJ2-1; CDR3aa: CASSQSKHRSSYNEQFF
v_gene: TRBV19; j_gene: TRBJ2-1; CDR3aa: CASSTYKLAGAYNEQFF
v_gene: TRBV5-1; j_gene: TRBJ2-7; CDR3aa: CASSLGQGMVYEQYF
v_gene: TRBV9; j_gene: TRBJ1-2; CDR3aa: CASSRSDRRNNYGYTF
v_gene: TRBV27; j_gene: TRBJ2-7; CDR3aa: CASSSLTSGYEQYF
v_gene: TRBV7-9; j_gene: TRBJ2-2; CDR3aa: CASSRTSGGSANTGELFF
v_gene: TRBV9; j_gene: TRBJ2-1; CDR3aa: CASSVGANRGNEQFF
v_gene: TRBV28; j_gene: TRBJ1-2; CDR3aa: CASSPNRGRFYGYTF
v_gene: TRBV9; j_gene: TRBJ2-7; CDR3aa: CASSVGDRPYEQYF